The following is a T cell receptor beta chain sequence with its context. This clonotype appeared a few times. Its antigen is unknown. Nothing much larger sits one base from this clone, and base qualities are not available. TCR beta CDR3 regions were amplified from RNA transcripts. The first round of RT-PCR for the TCR CDR3 was performed with the HTBI primer set and the Qiagen OneStep RT-PCR kit. A second multiplex PCR round built the libraries, followed by size selection and purification. Sequencing of the libraries was done on an Illumina HiSeq2000 using paired-end 100 bp reads. The source study handled its data this way. SOAPnuke was used to process the raw data, removing reads that contained adapters or uncalled bases, had a mean Phred below 15, or lacked an exact match to the constant primer or identifier. COPE v1.2.5 was used to merge the high-quality paired reads, and each unique nucleotide sequence was defined as a clonotype. Clonotypes were aligned to IMGT TRBV, TRBD and TRBJ reference segments using MiTCR v1.1. Analysis was restricted to V-J combinations with a frequency above 0.0001, which covered roughly 99% of repertoires. The TCS score was defined as F50 (clonal expansion) divided by E x V (chaos), with BLOSUM62-based TCRdist calculated between CDR3 peptides within each V-J. Welch's t-statistics and random forest reduced 450 to 600 V-J features to around 14, which were used in a naive Bayes classifier (R e1071). TCRdb trimmed public reads at Q25 via fastp, called clones via MiXCR and kept in-frame beta chains. Every distinct CDR3 protein forms one entry, paired with its most common genes and DNA. These V and J calls originate from TCRdb's pipeline instead of the authors' own analysis. The sample table shows roughly 350,000 distinct CDR3 sequences, and approximately 15% are seen once. The ten largest clones add up to 20% to 25% of the sample.

This sample is drawn from a study of T cells in Graves' hyperthyroidism and ophthalmopathy (dated by TCRdb to the late 2010s). Regarding the study in general: Peripheral blood was collected at initial diagnosis, before any treatment. The roughly 99 discovery patients were divided at random into training and test sets in a 7:3 ratio. According to the paper, TCR Vbeta CDR3 sequencing was carried out on around 140 peripheral blood samples, which came from over 40 ophthalmopathy, 75 to 80 hyperthyroidism and approximately 17 progressor patients. Once sampling was done, hyperthyroidism patients were given methimazole at a starting dose of 30 mg daily, whereas ophthalmopathy patients were given high-dose intravenous methylprednisolone. To identify TCR V-J signatures that set the groups apart, the researchers used a discovery cohort of more than 95 patients, made up of 40 to 45 with Graves' ophthalmopathy and 55 to 65 with stable Graves' hyperthyroidism. Whether ophthalmopathy could be predicted prospectively was tested in an independent validation cohort made up of 18 hyperthyroidism patients plus 17 patients who later progressed to ophthalmopathy. In about six Graves' hyperthyroidism patients, the study also compared T-cell repertoires from thyroid tissue with T-cell repertoires from blood. The paper as a whole reports these results and caveats: A 13 V-J signature model separated ophthalmopathy from stable hyperthyroidism, with around 88% sensitivity and approximately 81% specificity in cross-validation and 80%/75% in testing. Most expanded thyroid clonotypes (frequency above 0.001) were also detected in blood, suggesting blood repertoires may reflect thyroid immune responses. In validation, progression to ophthalmopathy was predicted by the model with approximately 67% sensitivity and just over 72% specificity, a median of 6.5 months before onset. No statistical method was used to set the sample size in advance, and investigators knew the group allocation.

Stable Graves' hyperthyroidism was defined as the absence of progression to ophthalmopathy over 18 months of follow-up. Hyperthyroidism patients were newly diagnosed, had a disease duration of under 2 months, and were aged 18 to 65 years. Any patient with an uncontrolled infection, another autoimmune disease, pregnancy or lactation was excluded. Diagnoses were established on the basis of clinical symptoms, serum thyroxine and TRAb, thyroid ultrasound, and orbital computed tomography. Ficoll-Paque density gradient centrifugation was used to isolate PBMCs from about 9.4 ml of fresh peripheral blood. Trizol reagent was used to extract total RNA, and RNA quality was then checked on an Agilent 2100 Bioanalyzer. This receptor was identified in a woman aged 25 to 39 with Graves' hyperthyroidism. Sequencing used blood.

In nucleotides, the sequence is TGCAGTGCTAGTTGGGCTCACAGCTCCTACGAGCAGTACTTC. Translated, it reads CSASWAHSSYEQYF. The chain uses TRBV20-1 and TRBJ2-7; no D gene can be assigned with confidence. Deletion took 3 bases off V and 0 bases off J, with a span of 12 bases between the germline ends. In the germline V gene (reference sequence), CDR1 corresponds to DFQATT and CDR2 to SNEGSKA. The CDR3 numbers 14 residues from cysteine through phenylalanine. The CDR3 DNA has 42 bases and is translated from base 1.